This entry concerns a single TCR beta chain. TCRdb keeps only in-frame clones here, not all; method: immunoSEQ multiplex PCR. The sample has 240,000 or so clones; roughly 79% are singletons. Seattle cases were enrolled at active infection and followed longitudinally. These data belong to a study of blood T cell repertoires in COVID-19. The wider study: There were acute and convalescent COVID-19 samples, and they came from the United States, Italy and Spain. In each case, the material was cDNA or gDNA derived from T cells, B-cell-depleted T cells, or PBMCs.

The CDR3 consists of 14 residues. The germline CDR1 and CDR2 sequences are WNHNN and SYGVQD (reference sequence). Deletions cut 3 bases from V and 5 bases from J, with 12 bases between. The chain couples TRBV10-1 to TRBJ2-3, with TRBD2 as a possible D gene (5 bases). The sample was peripheral blood. The TCR comes from a woman older than 75 with COVID-19, enrolled during active disease. CDR3 region: CASSDGGEIDTQYF. The CDR3 DNA reads as TGCGCCAGCAGTGATGGTGGGGAGATAGATACGCAGTATTTT.